The 23 T cell receptor beta chains given below trace back to one sample, sequenced in a study of shared T cell receptors in the human thymus. Clones were read by immunoSEQ multiplex PCR, and TCRdb kept only the in-frame ones, dropping some. The repertoire holds 720,000 or so clones, with over 75% as singletons. These same records also appear under a second study, on human thymus T cells.

The sequenced material came from thymocytes. These receptors were collected from a girl under three years old with a congenital heart defect.

Only one count was recorded for this clone. The gene calls are TRBV10-3 and TRBJ1-1; D unclear. Germline V gene lookup returns CDR1 ENHRY and CDR2 SYGVKD. V gave up 7 bases and J gave up 0 bases, with 12 bases separating them. The CDR3 is 14 residues long. The CDR3 loop is CAITETRLNTEAFF. DNA of the CDR3: TGTGCCATCACCGAGACCAGGCTGAACACTGAAGCTTTCTTT.

For the CDR3, the DNA is TGCGCCAGCAGCTTGGTAACGGACTATGGCTACACCTTC. Protein sequence: CASSLVTDYGYTF. The chain couples TRBV5-1 to TRBJ1-2; D not resolved. V shed 0 bases and J shed 3 bases, with 6 bases lying between them. The CDR3 is 13 residues long. The germline V gene has CDR1 SGHRS and CDR2 YFSETQ. Looking up the rest from reference TRBV5-1 and TRBJ1-2 gives the full variable domain: KAGVTQTPRYLIKTRGQQVTLSCSPISGHRSVSWYQQTPGQGLQFLFEYFSETQRNKGNFPGRFSGRQFSNSRSEMNVSTLELGDSALYLCASSLVTDYGYTFGSGTRLTVV.

This chain connects TRBV5-1 to TRBJ1-2; possible D gene TRBD1, 5 bases. V lost 5 bases and J 13 bases, leaving 24 bases between the germline ends. The germline gives CDR1 SGHRS, CDR2 YFSETQ. The CDR3 runs to 14 residues. Here the CDR3 DNA reads TGCGCCAGCAGGCCGGAGCGGGACTCCTGGTTGGGCACCTTC. It is translated as CASRPERDSWLGTF. Looking up the rest from reference TRBV5-1 and TRBJ1-2 gives the full variable domain: KAGVTQTPRYLIKTRGQQVTLSCSPISGHRSVSWYQQTPGQGLQFLFEYFSETQRNKGNFPGRFSGRQFSNSRSEMNVSTLELGDSALYLCASRPERDSWLGTFGSGTRLTVV.

This clone appeared once. This sequence joins TRBV7-2 and TRBJ1-6; TRBD1 aligns across 8 bases. The CDR3 extends over 19 amino acids. The V and J ends lost 7 bases and 10 bases, in that order; junction bases with no gene match: 24. Germline V gives CDR1 SGHTA, CDR2 FQGNSA. CDR3 coding DNA: TGTGCCAGCACCCATGCTTTGGGTACCGGGACAGGACTGTTCTCACCCCTCCACTTT. This codes for CASTHALGTGTGLFSPLHF. Filled out from reference TRBV7-2 and TRBJ1-6, the complete variable domain reads GAGVSQSPSNKVTEKGKDVELRCDPISGHTALYWYRQSLGQGLEFLIYFQGNSAPDKSGLPSDRFSAERTGGSVSTLTIQRTQQEDSAVYLCASTHALGTGTGLFSPLHFGNGTRLTVT.

The chain couples TRBV14 to TRBJ1-3; the D is unclear. Trimming shortened V by 2 bases and J by 0 bases, and 8 bases separated the two germline ends. Germline V lookup: CDR1 SGHDN, CDR2 FVKESK. The CDR3 is 15 amino acids. The CDR3 protein is CASSQHEHSGNTIYF. The DNA for the CDR3 is TGTGCCAGCAGCCAACACGAGCACTCTGGAAACACCATATATTTT.

The chain carries TRBV5-6 and TRBJ1-1; 7 bases line up with TRBD1. Per germline, CDR1 SGHDT and CDR2 YYEEEE. This CDR3 region has 17 residues. Losses at the gene ends were 1 base for V and 5 bases for J; bases not matched to a gene: 14. The CDR3 sequence is CASSLLGSARGPTEAFF. CDR3 in DNA: TGTGCCAGCAGCTTGTTGGGTTCGGCAAGGGGGCCTACTGAAGCTTTCTTT.

V and J are TRBV28 and TRBJ2-7, with D maybe TRBD2 (6 bases). This CDR3 has 13 amino acids. Germline CDR1 reads MDHEN; CDR2 reads SYDVKM. Trimming removed 5 bases at V and 2 bases at J, with 10 bases between. The DNA for the CDR3 is TGTGCCAGCAGTCCCTGGGAGGCCTACGAGCAGTACTTC. Translating gives CASSPWEAYEQYF.

This clone came up once. V and J are TRBV9 and TRBJ2-3; D perhaps matches TRBD1 (5 bases). Germline CDR1 reads SGDLS; CDR2 reads YYNGEE. The CDR3 has 15 amino acids. V shed 4 bases and J shed 3 bases, with 15 bases lying between them. The CDR3 DNA follows: TGTGCCAGCAGCTCTATTAGCAGGGATACAGATACGCAGTATTTT. It yields the protein CASSSISRDTDTQYF.

The chain couples TRBV7-2 to TRBJ1-2; D possibly corresponds to TRBD1 (5 bases). Trimming left V 4 bases short and J 1 base short, with 13 bases between. This CDR3 spans 15 amino acids. Germline V gene sequence: CDR1 SGHTA, CDR2 FQGNSA. The CDR3 sequence: CASSSTDRYNYGYTF. Written as DNA, the CDR3 is TGTGCCAGCAGCTCGACCGACAGATATAACTATGGCTACACCTTC.

The rearrangement links TRBV9 to TRBJ1-4; tentative D call: TRBD1 (5 bases). The CDR3 contains 15 residues. V was pared by 4 bases and J by 0 bases, with 10 bases between. Germline V gene sequence: CDR1 SGDLS, CDR2 YYNGEE. The CDR3, as DNA: TGTGCCAGCAGCCCCGACAGACCAACTAATGAAAAACTGTTTTTT. This gives the protein CASSPDRPTNEKLFF.

The chain is built from TRBV11-2 and TRBJ1-2; 10 nucleotides match TRBD1. Germline V gene sequence: CDR1 SGHAT, CDR2 FQNNGV. V shed 4 bases, J shed 4 bases, and the junction held 6 bases outside the gene matches. This CDR3 has 15 residues. CDR3 DNA: TGTGCCAGCAGCTCCGGGACAGGGGCCCGCTATGGCTACACCTTC. Translated: CASSSGTGARYGYTF. Full variable domain (missing parts from reference TRBV11-2 and TRBJ1-2): EAGVAQSPRYKIIEKRQSVAFWCNPISGHATLYWYQQILGQGPKLLIQFQNNGVVDDSQLPKDRFSAERLKGVDSTLKIQPAKLEDSAVYLCASSSGTGARYGYTFGSGTRLTVV.

V usage is TRBV30 and J usage is TRBJ1-6, with a possible D match to TRBD1 (5 bases). CDR1 GTSNPN and CDR2 SVGIG come from the germline V gene (reference sequence). The CDR3 consists of 23 residues. V was cut by 0 bases and J by 9 bases, with 39 bases left in between. The CDR3 is CAWSVNVKRHTIQPPEGSSPLHF. Here the CDR3 DNA reads TGTGCCTGGAGTGTAAATGTCAAGAGGCACACGATCCAACCTCCGGAGGGGAGTTCACCCCTCCACTTT.

The chain is built from TRBV6-5 and TRBJ1-2; weak D call: TRBD1 (6 bases). Trimming took 4 bases from V and 6 from J, leaving 12 bases between them. The CDR3 loop spans 13 amino acids. CDR1 is MNHEY, CDR2 SVGAGI, per germline. The CDR3 DNA reads as TGTGCCAGCAGTTCTACAGGGCTGGATGGCTACACCTTC. Encoded protein: CASSSTGLDGYTF.

V and J are TRBV14 and TRBJ1-6; 10 bases align to TRBD1. With 2 bases clipped from V and 6 bases from J, the junction kept 7 bases outside the gene matches. The CDR3 is made up of 17 amino acids. Germline CDR1 reads SGHDN; CDR2 reads FVKESK. The CDR3, as DNA: TGTGCCAGCAGCCAACGATGGGACAGGGGAATTAATTCACCCCTCCACTTT. Its protein product is CASSQRWDRGINSPLHF.

The J gene is TRBJ2-1, the V gene TRBV5-1, with 7 bases that match TRBD2. Germline CDR1 and CDR2: SGHRS and YFSETQ. The CDR3 consists of 16 residues. Trimming removed 0 bases from V and 4 bases from J; junction bases left unmatched: 7. CDR3 sequence (DNA): TGCGCCAGCAGCTTGGCCCGGCTAGCGGATTACAATGAGCAGTTCTTC. It specifies CASSLARLADYNEQFF.

The rearrangement uses TRBV5-1 and TRBJ1-1; no clear D. CDR1 and CDR2 (germline): SGHRS, YFSETQ. This CDR3 contains 13 residues. V was trimmed by 1 base and J by 5 bases, leaving 9 bases between them. The CDR3 protein is CASSLRGVTEAFF. The CDR3 nucleotides read TGCGCCAGCAGCTTGAGAGGAGTTACTGAAGCTTTCTTT.

The genes are TRBV4-1 and TRBJ2-2; the match to TRBD2 covers 8 bases. The trim removed 1 base at V and 6 bases at J, leaving 7 bases unmatched. The CDR3 is 16 amino acids. Germline lookup yields CDR1 MGHRA and CDR2 YSYEKL. CDR3 sequence: CASSQARGGEAGELFF. CDR3 bases: TGCGCCAGCAGCCAAGCCCGGGGGGGGGAGGCCGGGGAGCTGTTTTTT.

The V call is TRBV28, the J call TRBJ2-1, with D possibly being TRBD2 (5 bases). CDR1 is MDHEN, CDR2 SYDVKM, per germline. V lost 3 bases and J lost 2, with 14 bases in between. The CDR3 spans 16 residues. DNA of the CDR3: TGTGCCAGCAGTTTCCCCTATCGGGGAACCTACAATGAGCAGTTCTTC. The encoded protein is CASSFPYRGTYNEQFF. Full variable domain (rest looked up from reference TRBV28 and TRBJ2-1): DVKVTQSSRYLVKRTGEKVFLECVQDMDHENMFWYRQDPGLGLRLIYFSYDVKMKEKGDIPEGYSVSREKKERFSLILESASTNQTSMYLCASSFPYRGTYNEQFFGPGTRLTVL.

This chain links TRBV6-1 with TRBJ1-5; D might be TRBD1 (5 bases). The CDR3 sequence is 13 residues long. Germline assignment: CDR1 MNHNS and CDR2 SASEGT. The V end was cut by 4 bases, the J end by 5 bases, with 9 bases between. The CDR3 is CASSVGVDQPQHF. The DNA for the CDR3 is TGTGCCAGCAGTGTAGGGGTGGATCAGCCCCAGCATTTT.

The chain links TRBV7-2 to TRBJ1-4; D uncertain. Germline V gene data show CDR1 as SGHTA and CDR2 as FQGNSA. Trimming left V 4 bases short and J 0 bases short, with 6 bases between. This CDR3 comprises 14 residues. The CDR3 here is CASSSQPTNEKLFF. For the CDR3, the DNA is TGTGCCAGCAGCTCACAACCAACTAATGAAAAACTGTTTTTT.

The CDR3 reads CASSSVDRVNGNVYTF. CDR3 DNA sequence: TGTGCCAGCAGCTCGGTGGACAGGGTAAATGGTAACGTCTACACCTTC. The chain is built from TRBV11-2 and TRBJ1-2; 8 nucleotides line up with TRBD1. The V gene end was trimmed by 4 bases and the J gene end by 10 bases; junction bases not matched to a gene: 17. Germline V gene sequence: CDR1 SGHAT, CDR2 FQNNGV. This CDR3 spans 16 amino acids.

The J gene is TRBJ2-3, the V gene TRBV9; 12 nucleotides agree with TRBD2. J gave up 5 bases and V 6 bases, and 10 bases lay outside the gene matches. Germline CDR1 is SGDLS and CDR2 is YYNGEE. The CDR3 covers 16 residues. CDR3 region: CASTPLAGGPRDTQYF. CDR3 nucleotide sequence: TGTGCCAGCACCCCCCTAGCGGGGGGGCCAAGAGATACGCAGTATTTT.

V gene TRBV2 combines with J gene TRBJ2-7; perhaps TRBD1 as D (6 bases). With 5 bases removed from V and 3 bases from J, the gap between germline ends came to 14 bases. This CDR3 contains 14 residues. Germline CDR1 is SNHLY and CDR2 is FYNNEI. CDR3 coding DNA: TGTGCCAGCAGTACCGACAGGAACGACTACGAGCAGTACTTC. Its translation: CASSTDRNDYEQYF. Full variable domain (missing parts from reference TRBV2 and TRBJ2-7): EPEVTQTPSHQVTQMGQEVILRCVPISNHLYFYWYRQILGQKVEFLVSFYNNEISEKSEIFDDQFSVERPDGSNFTLKIRSTKLEDSAMYFCASSTDRNDYEQYFGPGTRLTVT.